Each of the 18 T cell receptor beta chains below was sequenced from the same sample in a study of PD-1 blockade in classical Hodgkin lymphoma. As for time point: cycle 4 day 1 (C4D1), after 6 weeks of nivolumab. With no exception, relapse followed autologous stem cell transplantation in all patients, and brentuximab vedotin exposure varied. Using immunoSEQ multiplex PCR, the repertoire was profiled, and TCRdb retains in-frame clones only, with some absent. The sample consists of some 4,500 clones, 67% of them appearing once. The sample consisted of peripheral blood mononuclear cells (PBMCs), taken before the fourth cycle of nivolumab. Source of these receptors: a human donor with classical Hodgkin lymphoma.

The V gene is TRBV7-6, the J gene TRBJ2-5; D possibly corresponds to TRBD2 (7 bases). The CDR3 runs 15 residues. V shed 5 bases and J shed 5 bases, with 18 bases lying between them. Germline CDR1 is SGHVS and CDR2 is FNYEAQ. CDR3 protein: CASSRSGAGDETQYF. The DNA of the CDR3 is TGTGCCAGCAGCCGATCGGGGGCGGGGGATGAGACCCAGTACTTC. The full variable domain, completed using reference TRBV7-6 and TRBJ2-5, is GAGVSQSPRYKVTKRGQDVALRCDPISGHVSLYWYRQALGQGPEFLTYFNYEAQQDKSGLPNDRFSAERPEGSISTLTIQRTEQRDSAMYRCASSRSGAGDETQYFGPGTRLLVL.

The CDR3 bases are TGTGCCAGCAGTTTAAGGGGTAATTCACCCCTCCACTTT. It specifies CASSLRGNSPLHF. The gene calls are TRBV28 and TRBJ1-6; possible D gene TRBD1, 5 bases. CDR3 size: 13 residues. Looked up from germline, CDR1 is MDHEN and CDR2 is SYDVKM. Trimming stripped 2 bases from V and 6 bases from J, with 5 bases between.

This clone has a handful of counts. The rearrangement joins TRBV19 to TRBJ1-1; D is unclear. The CDR3 loop spans 11 amino acids. Between the trimmed V and J ends, which lost 6 bases and 10 bases, there was a span of 12 bases. Germline assignment: CDR1 LNHDA and CDR2 SQIVND (reference sequence). The chain's CDR3 is CASRATFGAFF. The CDR3 nucleotides read TGTGCCAGTAGGGCCACGTTCGGAGCTTTCTTT.

Judged by abundance, this clone is medium-sized. The chain joins TRBV6-1 to TRBJ2-7, with TRBD1 matching 7 bases. CDR1 and CDR2 from the germline V gene are MNHNS and SASEGT. The length of the CDR3 is 14 residues. The ends lost 4 bases at V and 7 bases at J; junction bases unmatched: 10. CDR3 sequence (DNA): TGTGCCAGCAGTGTCGGGACAGCCGGAGGAGAGCAGTACTTC. Translating gives CASSVGTAGGEQYF.

This chain connects TRBV4-1 to TRBJ2-3; perhaps D is TRBD1 or TRBD2 (5 bases each). V was pared by 3 bases and J by 4 bases, with 14 bases between. Per germline, CDR1 MGHRA and CDR2 YSYEKL. The CDR3 is made up of 15 amino acids. CDR3 bases: TGCGCCAGCAGCCAGGGGACGGAGTTAGCAGATACGCAGTATTTT. This sequence encodes CASSQGTELADTQYF.

This chain uses TRBV19 with TRBJ1-5, with a tentative D call TRBD1 (5 bases). Trimming stripped 9 bases from V and 5 bases from J, with 17 bases between. Per the germline V gene, CDR1 is LNHDA and CDR2 is SQIVND (reference sequence). The CDR3 has 14 amino acids. This chain's CDR3 is CASVGGGKDQPQHF. In nucleotides, the CDR3 is TGTGCCAGCGTCGGGGGTGGGAAGGATCAGCCCCAGCATTTT.

V and J are TRBV27 and TRBJ2-3, with D hard to call. CDR1 is MNHEY, CDR2 SMNVEV, per germline (reference sequence). V was pared by 1 base and J by 1 base, with 9 bases between. There are 15 residues in the CDR3. CDR3 loop: CASSLCRLCTDTQYF. The DNA of the CDR3 is TGTGCCAGCAGTTTATGCAGGCTCTGCACAGATACGCAGTATTTT.

J is TRBJ2-3 and V is TRBV7-6; D gene uncertain. The germline V and J ends were trimmed by 8 bases and 2 bases, with 11 bases remaining between them. Per the germline V gene, CDR1 is SGHVS and CDR2 is FNYEAQ. The CDR3 is 13 amino acids. The CDR3 here is CASSLGITDTQYF. CDR3 coding DNA: TGTGCCAGCTCTTTAGGGATCACAGATACGCAGTATTTT.

The chain uses TRBV29-1 and TRBJ2-3; 10 nucleotides align to TRBD2. Germline CDR1 is SQVTM and CDR2 is ANQGSEA. The CDR3 has 17 amino acids. J was trimmed by 4 bases and V by 6 bases; bases with no gene match: 16. CDR3 coding DNA: TGCAGCGTCGAGGGGCCCTCGCCTAGCGGGAGTTCAGATACGCAGTATTTT. Translating gives CSVEGPSPSGSSDTQYF.

The chain combines TRBV27 with TRBJ2-5, with TRBD2 identical over 9 bases. The J call may be wrong; the DNA end is better matched by TRBJ2-7. The germline V gene encodes CDR1 MNHEY and CDR2 SMNVEV (reference sequence). The CDR3 spans 14 residues. Here the CDR3 reads CASRDLGGGDEQYF. In DNA, the CDR3 is TGTGCCAGCAGAGACCTGGGCGGGGGGGACGAGCAGTACTTC.

This clone was seen more than once but under ten times. The genes are TRBV27 and TRBJ1-1, with D perhaps matching TRBD1 (5 bases). Germline loops: CDR1 MNHEY, CDR2 SMNVEV (reference sequence). Trimming took off 6 bases at V and 1 base at J, with 12 bases between the two ends. The CDR3 has 14 amino acids. The CDR3, as DNA: TGTGCCAGCAGAACCCGAGGGGCGAACACTGAAGCTTTCTTT. Translating it yields CASRTRGANTEAFF.

This clone was seen more than once but under ten times. The V gene is TRBV5-1, the J gene TRBJ2-2; no clear D. The CDR3 has 14 amino acids. The germline V and J ends were trimmed by 4 bases and 4 bases, with 11 bases remaining between them. Germline V gives CDR1 SGHRS, CDR2 YFSETQ. In DNA form, the CDR3 reads TGCGCCAGCAGCCTGACGGCACCCACCGGGGAGCTGTTTTTT. Translating gives CASSLTAPTGELFF.

V and J are TRBV29-1 and TRBJ2-3; D could derive from TRBD1 or TRBD2 (6 bases each). Germline CDR1 SQVTM, CDR2 ANQGSEA. Trimming took 4 bases from V and 6 from J, leaving 11 bases between them. The CDR3 is 12 amino acids. This chain's CDR3 is CSVGRGSDTQYF. In DNA form, the CDR3 reads TGCAGCGTTGGGAGGGGGTCCGATACGCAGTATTTT.

The chain combines TRBV11-3 with TRBJ2-3; 9 nucleotides match TRBD2. The J segment lost 2 bases and the V segment lost 1 base, leaving 4 bases of the junction unmatched. In germline, CDR1 is SGHNT, CDR2 YENEEA. CDR3 length equals 16 residues. The CDR3 reads CASSLGLAGITDTQYF. The CDR3 bases are TGTGCCAGCAGCTTAGGCCTAGCGGGGATCACAGATACGCAGTATTTT.

This clone was detected once. The chain joins TRBV27 to TRBJ2-1; 8 bases match TRBD2. Germline CDR1 MNHEY, CDR2 SMNVEV (reference sequence). Trimming at V came to 7 bases and at J to 6 bases, leaving 11 bases not matched to a gene. The length of the CDR3 is 15 residues. CDR3 coding DNA: TGTGCCAGCAAATCCGGGACTAGAGGAACCAATGAGCAGTTCTTC. Protein: CASKSGTRGTNEQFF.

This sequence joins TRBV11-1 and TRBJ2-3; no definite D call. The length of the CDR3 is 14 residues. V was shortened by 1 base and J by 2 bases, with 7 bases between the two germline ends. Germline CDR1 and CDR2: SGHAT and FQDESV (reference sequence). In DNA form, the CDR3 reads TGTGCCAGCAGCTTAGGTCGCCACACAGATACGCAGTATTTT. The encoded protein is CASSLGRHTDTQYF.

This clone was seen just once. The chain is built from TRBV9 and TRBJ2-3; possible D gene TRBD1, 6 bases. CDR1 is SGDLS, CDR2 YYNGEE, per germline. V lost 1 base to trimming and J lost 5 bases, with 11 bases between them. This CDR3 region has 14 residues. This CDR3 is CASSVLPRGDTQYF. In DNA form, the CDR3 reads TGTGCCAGCAGCGTATTACCCAGGGGAGATACGCAGTATTTT. Together with reference TRBV9 and TRBJ2-3, the CDR3 gives the full variable domain: DSGVTQTPKHLITATGQRVTLRCSPRSGDLSVYWYQQSLDQGLQFLIQYYNGEERAKGNILERFSAQQFPDLHSELNLSSLELGDSALYFCASSVLPRGDTQYFGPGTRLTVL.

This clone is medium-sized (0.01 to 0.1%) in the sample. The chain combines TRBV5-8 with TRBJ2-7; D not certain. CDR1 SGHTS and CDR2 YDEGEE come from the germline V gene. Trimming left V 5 bases short and J 0 bases short, with 9 bases between. This CDR3 region has 13 residues. The CDR3 reads CASSVTVSYEQYF. In DNA, the CDR3 is TGTGCCAGCAGTGTTACCGTCTCCTACGAGCAGTACTTC.